Presented here are 5 T cell receptor beta chains from one specimen sequenced in a study of blood T cell repertoires in COVID-19. Method: immunoSEQ multiplex PCR; TCRdb's copy keeps in-frame clones and lacks some. Counted here are approximately 110,000 clones, about 83% occurring once; the ten biggest clones make up roughly 5.4%. The sequenced sample consisted of peripheral blood. The source of these receptors is a human donor in a cohort sampled during active COVID-19.

The rearrangement links TRBV6-6 to TRBJ2-7; D is uncertain. The CDR3 sequence is 12 residues long. V was shortened by 2 bases and J by 2 bases, with 4 bases between the two germline ends. Germline V gene lookup returns CDR1 MNHNY and CDR2 SVGAGI (reference sequence). CDR3 amino acids: CASSYTAYEQYF. CDR3 DNA: TGTGCCAGCAGTTACACGGCCTACGAGCAGTACTTC.

This chain connects TRBV11-2 to TRBJ2-2; TRBD2 matches 14 bases. This CDR3 region has 16 residues. V was pared by 1 base and J by 7 bases, with 2 bases of the junction left unmatched. CDR1 is SGHAT and CDR2 is FQNNGV in the germline V gene. The DNA of the CDR3 is TGTGCCAGCAGCTTAGTTGGGACTAGCGGGAGCGGGGAGCTGTTTTTT. Residues: CASSLVGTSGSGELFF.

This clone was detected only a few times. The rearrangement joins TRBV2 to TRBJ1-6, with a weak D call TRBD1 (6 bases). This CDR3 has 15 residues. Per germline, CDR1 SNHLY and CDR2 FYNNEI. The V and J ends lost 2 bases and 6 bases respectively, with 11 bases between them. CDR3 residues: CASSEWTAINSPLHF. CDR3 DNA: TGTGCCAGCAGTGAATGGACAGCAATTAATTCACCCCTCCACTTT.

CDR3 bases: TGTGCCAGCAGCTTAGGGACAGTACTGAATCCTAACTATGGCTACACCTTC. Protein sequence: CASSLGTVLNPNYGYTF. V and J are TRBV11-2 and TRBJ1-2; weak D call: TRBD1 (6 bases). The V end was cut by 1 base, the J end by 0 bases, with 15 bases between. The CDR3 has 17 residues. Germline loops: CDR1 SGHAT, CDR2 FQNNGV.

This clone was counted a few times. The genes are TRBV3-1 (or the pseudogene TRBV3-2) and TRBJ1-6; the match to TRBD1 covers 7 bases. There are 16 residues in the CDR3. CDR1 is LGHDT, CDR2 YNNKEL, per germline (reference sequence). V gave up 3 bases and J gave up 7 bases; unmatched junction bases: 9. The CDR3 is CASSHQTGLKNSPLHF. CDR3 coding DNA: TGTGCCAGCAGCCATCAGACAGGGCTGAAAAATTCACCCCTCCACTTT.